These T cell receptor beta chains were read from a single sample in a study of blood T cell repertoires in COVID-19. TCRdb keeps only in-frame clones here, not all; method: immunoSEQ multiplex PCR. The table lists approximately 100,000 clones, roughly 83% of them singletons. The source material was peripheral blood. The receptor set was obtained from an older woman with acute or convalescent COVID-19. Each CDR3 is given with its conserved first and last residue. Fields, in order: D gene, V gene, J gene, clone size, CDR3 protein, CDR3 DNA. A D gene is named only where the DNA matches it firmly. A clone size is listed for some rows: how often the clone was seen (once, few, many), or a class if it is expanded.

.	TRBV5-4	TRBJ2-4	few	CASSLVGAAKNIQYF	TGTGCCAGCAGCTTGGTGGGGGCGGCCAAAAACATTCAGTACTTC
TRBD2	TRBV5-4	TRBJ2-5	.	CASSSGLAGGQETQYF	TGTGCCAGCAGCTCGGGACTAGCGGGGGGGCAAGAGACCCAGTACTTC
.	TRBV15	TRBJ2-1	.	CATSSGPGLGEQFF	TGTGCCACCAGCAGTGGCCCGGGACTCGGTGAGCAGTTCTTC
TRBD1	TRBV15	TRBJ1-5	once	CATSRQGVEQPQHF	TGTGCCACCAGCAGACAGGGGGTGGAACAGCCCCAGCATTTT
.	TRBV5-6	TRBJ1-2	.	CASSLVARDYGYTF	TGTGCCAGCAGCTTGGTGGCCAGGGACTATGGCTACACCTTC
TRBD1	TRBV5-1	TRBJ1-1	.	CASTIQGGNTEAFF	TGCGCCAGCACTATTCAGGGGGGGAACACTGAAGCTTTCTTT
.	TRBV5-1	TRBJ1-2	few	CASSLAGGQRGGYTF	TGCGCCAGCAGCTTGGCGGGGGGGCAACGAGGTGGCTACACCTTC
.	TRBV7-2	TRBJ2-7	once	CASSLSMATNTYEQYF	TGTGCCAGCAGCTTAAGTATGGCAACTAACACCTACGAGCAGTACTTC
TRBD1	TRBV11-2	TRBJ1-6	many	CASSSSSGTAYNSPLHF	TGTGCCAGCAGCTCGTCGTCCGGGACAGCTTATAATTCACCCCTCCACTTT
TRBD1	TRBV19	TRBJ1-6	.	CASSELGQPDPNSPLHF	TGTGCCAGTAGCGAGTTGGGACAGCCCGACCCGAATTCACCCCTCCACTTT
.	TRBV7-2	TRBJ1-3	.	CASSPSRGSGNTIYF	TGTGCCAGCAGCCCCTCCAGGGGTTCTGGAAACACCATATATTTT
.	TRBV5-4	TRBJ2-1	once	CASSLVAGNRHNEQFF	TGTGCCAGCAGCTTGGTTGCGGGGAACCGACACAATGAGCAGTTCTTC
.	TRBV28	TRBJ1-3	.	CASSEGGLQGNTIYF	TGTGCCAGCAGCGAGGGTGGGCTCCAGGGAAACACCATATATTTT
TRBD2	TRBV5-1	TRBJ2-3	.	CASSPRLAGVSTDTQYF	TGCGCCAGCAGCCCTAGACTAGCGGGGGTTAGCACAGATACGCAGTATTTT
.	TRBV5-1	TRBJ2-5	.	CASSLGYRGKETQYF	TGCGCCAGCAGCCTCGGCTATCGAGGGAAAGAGACCCAGTACTTC
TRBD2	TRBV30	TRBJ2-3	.	CAWSAFGGAIDTQYF	TGTGCCTGGAGTGCCTTCGGGGGGGCTATAGATACGCAGTATTTT
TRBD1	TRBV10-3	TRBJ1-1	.	CAISLTGDGTEAFF	TGTGCCATCAGTCTCACAGGGGATGGAACTGAAGCTTTCTTT
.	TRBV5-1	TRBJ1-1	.	CASSLDINTEAFF	TGCGCCAGCAGCTTGGACATAAACACTGAAGCTTTCTTT
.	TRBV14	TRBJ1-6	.	CASSQGLKSPLHF	TGTGCCAGCAGCCAAGGACTAAAGTCACCCCTCCACTTT
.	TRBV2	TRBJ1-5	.	CASSVQLDQPQHF	TGTGCCAGCAGTGTTCAGTTGGATCAGCCCCAGCATTTT
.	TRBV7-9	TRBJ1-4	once	CASSLGGALEKLFF	TGTGCCAGCAGCCTAGGGGGAGCTCTCGAAAAACTGTTTTTT
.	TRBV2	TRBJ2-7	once	CASRRGLSSYEQYF	TGTGCCAGCAGACGAGGATTAAGCTCCTACGAGCAGTACTTC
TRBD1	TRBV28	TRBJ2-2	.	CASSEITGGLYTGELFF	TGTGCCAGCAGTGAAATAACAGGGGGGCTATACACCGGGGAGCTGTTTTTT
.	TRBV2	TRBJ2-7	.	CASTGDGSSYEQYF	TGTGCCAGCACGGGGGACGGGAGCTCCTACGAGCAGTACTTC
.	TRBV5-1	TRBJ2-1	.	CASSGENEQFF	TGCGCCAGCAGCGGAGAGAATGAGCAGTTCTTC
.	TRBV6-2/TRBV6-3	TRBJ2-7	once	CASSYSGRAFSYEQYF	TGTGCCAGCAGTTACTCAGGCAGGGCGTTCTCCTACGAGCAGTACTTC
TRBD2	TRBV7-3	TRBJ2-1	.	CASSLERGGSNEQFF	TGTGCCAGCAGCTTAGAGCGGGGGGGTTCGAATGAGCAGTTCTTC
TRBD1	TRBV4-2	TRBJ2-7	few	CASSQGGQVLSYEQYF	TGTGCCAGCAGCCAAGGGGGACAGGTCCTCTCCTACGAGCAGTACTTC
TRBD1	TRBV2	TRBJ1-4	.	CASSTQGAGEKLFF	TGTGCCAGCAGTACTCAGGGGGCAGGAGAAAAACTGTTTTTT
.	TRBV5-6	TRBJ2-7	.	CASTQEGGIYEQYF	TGTGCCAGCACCCAGGAGGGCGGAATCTACGAGCAGTACTTC
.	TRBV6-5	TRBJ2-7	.	CASSPREGGVHEQYF	TGTGCCAGCAGCCCAAGAGAAGGAGGGGTTCACGAGCAGTACTTC
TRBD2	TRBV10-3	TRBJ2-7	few	CAISDPGLAGSSYEQYF	TGTGCCATCAGTGATCCCGGACTAGCGGGGAGCTCCTACGAGCAGTACTTC
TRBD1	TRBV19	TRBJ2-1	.	CASSTLQGDLYNEQFF	TGTGCCAGTAGTACCCTCCAGGGGGATTTGTACAATGAGCAGTTCTTC
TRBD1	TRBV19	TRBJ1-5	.	CASISGGGSLSNQPQHF	TGTGCCAGTATATCAGGGGGTGGATCCCTTAGCAATCAGCCCCAGCATTTT
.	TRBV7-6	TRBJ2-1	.	CASSLGLYRDPYNEQFF	TGTGCCAGCAGCTTAGGGCTTTACAGGGACCCTTACAATGAGCAGTTCTTC